What follows are 16 T cell receptor beta chains derived from one specimen sequenced in a study of Graves' ophthalmopathy and Graves' hyperthyroidism. Scientists amplified the TCR beta CDR3 regions from RNA transcripts. Following a first-round RT-PCR that used HTBI primers, a second-round multiplex PCR was carried out. TCRdb reprocessed the multiplex PCR reads with MiXCR, giving one entry per CDR3 protein. This table has over a million distinct CDR3 sequences, less than 45% appearing once. The specimen sequenced was peripheral blood or thyroid tissue (not recorded which). The receptors originated from an adult man with Graves' hyperthyroidism.

The table lists this clonotype with many counts. This sequence joins TRBV6-5 and TRBJ1-2; 8 bases match TRBD1. The CDR3 has 12 amino acids. Germline V gene sequence: CDR1 MNHEY, CDR2 SVGAGI. Trimming at V came to 6 bases and at J to 7 bases, leaving 4 bases not matched to a gene. The CDR3 region is CASRPTGGGYTF. The CDR3 coding sequence is TGTGCCAGCAGACCTACAGGGGGTGGCTACACCTTC.

This clonotype was counted once. The chain carries TRBV20-1 and TRBJ1-2, with D unresolved. From germline, CDR1 is DFQATT and CDR2 SNEGSKA (reference sequence). Deletions cut 5 bases from V and 1 base from J, with 17 bases between. The CDR3 extends over 15 amino acids. CDR3 sequence (DNA): TGCAGTGCTCCGCTGAAGTACAGACTTAACTATGGCTACACCTTC. Amino acid sequence: CSAPLKYRLNYGYTF.

This clonotype has at least ten counts. V gene TRBV6-5 combines with J gene TRBJ1-2; weak D call: TRBD1 (6 bases). CDR3 length: 13 amino acids. CDR1 and CDR2 from the germline V gene are MNHEY and SVGAGI. Trimming stripped 2 bases from V and 8 bases from J, with 12 bases between. CDR3 DNA sequence: TGTGCCAGCAGTTACGGTGGGGGCCTAGGCTACACCTTC. Its protein is CASSYGGGLGYTF.

There are many counts of this clonotype. The chain joins TRBV7-9 to TRBJ1-3; tentatively, D is TRBD1 (5 bases). Germline assignment: CDR1 SEHNR and CDR2 FQNEAQ (reference sequence). V lost 6 bases and J lost 4, with 16 bases in between. This CDR3 is 15 amino acids long. The CDR3 nucleotides read TGTGCCAGCAGACGTCAGGGCTCGGGAGGAAACACCATATATTTT. Translation: CASRRQGSGGNTIYF. Variable domain in full (rest from reference TRBV7-9 and TRBJ1-3): DTGVSQNPRHKITKRGQNVTFRCDPISEHNRLYWYRQTLGQGPEFLTYFQNEAQLEKSRLLSDRFSAERPKGSFSTLEIQRTEQGDSAMYLCASRRQGSGGNTIYFGEGSWLTVV.

This clonotype was counted once. The chain employs TRBV14 and TRBJ1-2, with a weak D call TRBD1 (5 bases). This CDR3 spans 14 amino acids. V lost 4 bases to trimming and J lost 4 bases, with 13 bases between them. CDR1 and CDR2 (germline): SGHDN, FVKESK. CDR3 in amino acids: CASSRRDRSYGYTF. Here the CDR3 DNA reads TGTGCCAGCAGCCGGCGCGACAGATCCTATGGCTACACCTTC.

This clonotype occurred a few times. The chain carries TRBV6-2 or TRBV6-3 and TRBJ1-6; perhaps TRBD1 as D (6 bases). This CDR3 has 14 residues. Germline V gene data show CDR1 as MNHEY and CDR2 as SVGEGT. V lost 5 bases and J 8 bases, leaving 13 bases between the germline ends. CDR3 region: CASSPPGVDSPLHF. The CDR3 DNA reads as TGTGCCAGCAGTCCTCCAGGGGTGGATTCACCCCTCCACTTT.

This clonotype appeared many times. The rearrangement joins TRBV5-5 to TRBJ1-4, with TRBD1 matching 7 bases. The CDR3 length is 15 residues. Per germline, CDR1 SGHKS and CDR2 YYEKEE (reference sequence). V dropped 6 bases and J dropped 12; count of bases not matched to a gene: 17. The CDR3 here is CASIPDGRGNEELFF. In DNA form, the CDR3 reads TGTGCCAGCATCCCCGATGGCAGGGGGAATGAGGAACTGTTTTTT. Using reference TRBV5-5 and TRBJ1-4 for the parts outside the CDR3, the full variable domain is DAGVTQSPTHLIKTRGQQVTLRCSPISGHKSVSWYQQVLGQGPQFIFQYYEKEERGRGNFPDRFSARQFPNYSSELNVNALLLGDSALYLCASIPDGRGNEELFFGSGTQLSVL.

This clonotype was observed at least ten times. The chain links TRBV7-8 to TRBJ2-7; D gene ambiguous. This CDR3 spans 15 amino acids. Trimming removed 5 bases at V and 6 bases at J, with 20 bases between. Germline V gene data show CDR1 as SGHVS and CDR2 as FQNEAQ. As DNA, the CDR3 is TGTGCCAGCAGCCTAGATGGCGTGGGCGTCTCCGAGCAGTACTTC. Its protein product is CASSLDGVGVSEQYF.

This clonotype was seen only a few times. J is TRBJ2-5 and V is TRBV2; 11 nucleotides align to TRBD1. The germline CDR1 and CDR2 sequences are SNHLY and FYNNEI. The trim removed 4 bases at V and 5 bases at J, leaving 6 bases unmatched. This CDR3 is 15 amino acids long. The CDR3 here is CASSVGQGVHETQYF. Written as DNA, the CDR3 is TGTGCCAGCAGTGTGGGACAGGGGGTTCACGAGACCCAGTACTTC.

This clonotype appeared a single time. With a much larger clone just one base away, this may be a read error. The chain employs TRBV2 and TRBJ2-5; TRBD2 matches 11 bases. V trimming: 2 bases; J trimming: 5 bases; junction bases outside the gene matches: 4. The germline V gene has CDR1 SNHLY and CDR2 FYNNEI. The CDR3 is made up of 15 amino acids. CDR3 in DNA: TGTGCCAGCAGTGAAACTAGCGGGAGCTCTGAGACCCAGTACTTC. This sequence encodes CASSETSGSSETQYF.

This clonotype was observed a few times. This chain links TRBV7-9 with TRBJ1-3; unclear D gene. The germline V and J ends were trimmed by 3 bases and 0 bases, with 15 bases remaining between them. This CDR3 has 17 amino acids. The germline V gene encodes CDR1 SEHNR and CDR2 FQNEAQ (reference sequence). CDR3 residues: CASSFFGNPSSGNTIYF. The CDR3, as DNA: TGTGCCAGCAGCTTTTTCGGAAACCCAAGCTCTGGAAACACCATATATTTT.

This clonotype was observed once. V usage is TRBV20-1 and J usage is TRBJ1-1; D not resolved. This CDR3 has 9 residues. Germline loops: CDR1 DFQATT, CDR2 SNEGSKA (reference sequence). Trimming removed 2 bases from V and 11 bases from J, with 6 bases in between. Here the CDR3 DNA reads TGCAGTGCTAGATACCGGGCTTTCTTT. This sequence encodes CSARYRAFF.

The CDR3 reads CASSPEGTSETQYF. CDR3 nucleotides: TGTGCCAGCAGCCCCGAAGGGACATCTGAGACCCAGTACTTC. The rearrangement links TRBV7-3 to TRBJ2-5; maybe TRBD1 (6 bases). Germline CDR1 is SGHTA and CDR2 is FQGTGA. The CDR3 has 14 residues. V lost 5 bases and J 5 bases, leaving 15 bases between the germline ends.

Details on this clonotype: The CDR3 end shows no conserved phenylalanine or tryptophan, and so a read error is likely. The limits of the CDR3 on the DNA are not certain, so only TCRdb's listed CDR3 is given. V and J are TRBV25-1 and TRBJ2-2; the D call of TRBD2 is as the table states it, not checked on the DNA. Both ends counted, the CDR3 spans 8 residues. Germline lookup yields CDR1 MGHDK and CDR2 SYGVNS. This chain's CDR3 is CASSGGDS.

The table lists this clonotype with many counts. The chain carries TRBV10-3 and TRBJ2-2; TRBD1 is a possible D gene (6 bases). Germline V lookup: CDR1 ENHRY, CDR2 SYGVKD. This CDR3 region has 17 residues. V was pared by 3 bases and J by 3 bases, with 17 bases between. The CDR3 coding sequence is TGTGCCATCAGTGACCCTACAGGGTTGGTCGACACCGGGGAGCTGTTTTTT. Its protein is CAISDPTGLVDTGELFF.

Worth noting for this clonotype: This may come from a read error, since a much larger clone is one base off. The chain recombines TRBV11-2 with TRBJ2-5, with TRBD2 identical over 9 bases. This CDR3 spans 17 amino acids. Germline CDR1 and CDR2: SGHAT and FQNNGV. The CDR3 loop is CAGSPYSGSRHRETQYF. CDR3 sequence (DNA): TGTGCCGGCAGCCCGTATAGCGGGAGTCGTCATCGAGAGACCCAGTACTTC.